This TCR beta chain stems from a study of spatial heterogeneity in lung cancer (dated by TCRdb to between 2018 and 2021). The study in broad terms: Beta-chain transcripts were consistently detected in greater numbers than alpha-chain transcripts, which likely reflected higher beta-chain transcript abundance. In tumor regions, TCR transcript counts showed a strong correlation with a T cell transcriptional module score derived from matched bulk RNA-seq. In the raw uncorrected reads, each unique combination of TCR and UMI appeared more than ten times on average. The study quantitatively compared TCR alpha and beta repertoires across multiple tumor regions, matched nontumor lung and blood in non-small cell lung cancer. The study linked features of the TCR repertoire to counts of nonsynonymous mutations, which were determined by whole-exome sequencing of tumor tissue. At surgery, both alpha and beta chains were TCR-sequenced in 200 to 250 tumor regions, roughly 64 matched nontumor lung samples and a few dozen PBMC samples. Paper-wide results and their limitations: Additional single-cell paired TCR alpha and beta sequencing was considered necessary to confirm, at a functional level, the hypothesis that regional TCRs recognize regional mutations. A correlation was observed between the number of expanded intratumoral alpha and beta TCRs and the tumor nonsynonymous mutation count. Counts of ubiquitous and regional expanded TCRs correlated with counts of ubiquitous and regional nonsynonymous mutations, respectively. Estimated TCR-seq coverage of tumor T cells was only roughly 7% for alpha chains and about 13% for beta chains.

The method behind the library was 5' RACE. TCRdb records NextSeq 500 as the sequencer. The TCR library protocol attached a unique molecular identifier to each TCR cDNA molecule to allow correction of PCR and sequencing errors. The original methods were these. TCR identification, UMI-based error correction and CDR3 extraction were performed with Decombinator tools. TCRs above a frequency of 2 per 1,000, corresponding to the top 1% of the tumor frequency distribution, were defined as expanded. Expanded tumor TCRs statistically deemed absent (corrected P<0.05) from at least one tumor region were classed as regional, and all other expanded tumor TCRs were classed as ubiquitous. Renyi diversity was computed with the R vegan package after each repertoire had been subsampled 100 times to 5,000 TCRs. CDR3 similarity networks were built from amino acid triplet string-kernel similarity, with CDR3s being connected when pairwise similarity was above 0.82. TCRdb cleaned the public reads at Q25 with fastp, built clones with MiXCR and kept in-frame beta chains. Entries that share a CDR3 protein sequence are merged under the most common genes and DNA. The V and J calls, along with clone size, are taken from TCRdb and not from the paper's own processing. The sample table holds more than 2,500 distinct CDR3 sequences, of which around 4.3% were seen once. Together, the top ten hold roughly a sixth of the sample.

As a fraction of the sample, this clonotype is medium-sized (0.01 to 0.1%). Its specific antigen is unknown. Base qualities are missing; no much larger clone stands one base away. Per the publication, the time point label means: sample taken at primary tumor resection. Donors were some 67 patients with early-stage, untreated non-small cell lung cancer from the lung TRACERx cohort. For TCR sequencing, whole RNA was extracted from tumor and nontumor lung tissue, or from cryopreserved PBMC samples, and no cell sorting was done. A patient was chosen for TCR sequencing only when enough RNA was available from at least two tumor regions. Tumor and adjacent nontumor lung specimens were reviewed by a lung pathologist before selection. Deletion took 0 bases off V and 0 bases off J, with a span of 27 bases between the germline ends. The CDR3 runs 21 residues from the cysteine to the phenylalanine. The CDR3 DNA has 63 bases and is translated from base 1. CDR1 and CDR2 are drawn from the germline V gene (reference sequence): DFQATT, SNEGSKA.

The sequencing used lung tumor tissue, collected at surgery. The rearrangement joined TRBV20-1 to TRBJ1-5; TRBD1 might be the D gene, on 6 matching bases. The source of this sequence is a female donor with early-stage non-small cell lung cancer. CDR3 loop: CSARDSGFAQGRYDSNQPQHF. In nucleotide form, the sequence is TGCAGTGCTAGAGATTCGGGTTTTGCACAGGGCCGATACGATAGCAATCAGCCCCAGCATTTT.